These 20 T cell receptor beta chains were sequenced from one sample in a study of shared T cell receptors in the human thymus. Generated by immunoSEQ multiplex PCR, the TCRdb table keeps only in-frame clones and is missing some. The repertoire holds about 540,000 clones, roughly 74% seen once, with more than 0.01% in the top ten. Another study also made use of these data, one on human thymus T cells.

Material for sequencing was thymocytes. These receptors were obtained from a boy under three years old with a congenital heart defect.

The chain recombines TRBV7-9 with TRBJ2-1; D may be TRBD1 (5 bases). Trimming took off 2 bases at V and 2 bases at J, with 13 bases between the two ends. Germline lookup yields CDR1 SEHNR and CDR2 FQNEAQ (reference sequence). This CDR3 contains 16 residues. CDR3 DNA: TGTGCCAGCAGCTTAAACCCGCCAGGGACCTACAATGAGCAGTTCTTC. Protein: CASSLNPPGTYNEQFF.

This clone has only one observation. CDR3 amino acids: CASSLVPTGGTEAFF. DNA for the CDR3: TGTGCCAGCAGCTTAGTCCCTACAGGGGGCACTGAAGCTTTCTTT. The genes are TRBV7-6 and TRBJ1-1; TRBD1 matches at 8 bases. The CDR3 contains 15 residues. The germline gives CDR1 SGHVS, CDR2 FNYEAQ. After removal of 1 base from V and 4 bases from J, the junction contained 5 bases not matched to a gene.

The genes are TRBV19 and TRBJ2-6; 12 bases line up with TRBD1. After removal of 3 bases from V and 2 bases from J, the junction contained 2 bases not matched to a gene. Germline V gene lookup returns CDR1 LNHDA and CDR2 SQIVND (reference sequence). This CDR3 region has 17 residues. CDR3 protein: CASSMGQGAPGANVLTF. The CDR3 bases are TGTGCCAGTAGTATGGGACAGGGGGCGCCTGGGGCCAACGTCCTGACTTTC.

This chain joins TRBV6-5 and TRBJ1-1; tentative D call: TRBD1 (5 bases). Germline-derived CDR1 and CDR2 are MNHEY and SVGAGI. CDR3 length: 15 amino acids. V was pared by 6 bases and J by 4 bases, with 18 bases between. CDR3: CASRPRGTPSTEAFF. The CDR3 nucleotides are TGTGCCAGCAGACCGCGGGGGACCCCAAGCACTGAAGCTTTCTTT.

The chain links TRBV7-4 to TRBJ1-1; the match to TRBD1 covers 7 bases. The CDR3 loop spans 16 amino acids. Germline trimming cut 1 base from V and 5 bases from J; bases unmatched to any gene: 10. Looked up from germline, CDR1 is SGHVT and CDR2 is SQSDAQ. Written as DNA, the CDR3 is TGTGCCAGCAGCTTAGACCAGGGGGATGAAGGGACTGAAGCTTTCTTT. It encodes CASSLDQGDEGTEAFF.

CDR3 nucleotide sequence: TGTGCCAGCAGTACCCCCAGGGTCTACAATGAGCAGTTCTTC. Its protein is CASSTPRVYNEQFF. V is TRBV28 and J is TRBJ2-1, with D possibly being TRBD1 (5 bases). Germline V gives CDR1 MDHEN, CDR2 SYDVKM. Trimming removed 5 bases from V and 3 bases from J, with 11 bases in between. The CDR3 has 14 amino acids.

The CDR3 here is CAISPGTGDGTGELFF. As DNA, the CDR3 is TGTGCCATCAGCCCCGGGACAGGGGATGGCACCGGGGAGCTGTTTTTT. The rearrangement links TRBV10-3 to TRBJ2-2; TRBD1 matches at 10 bases. The CDR3 totals 16 residues. Germline V gene lookup returns CDR1 ENHRY and CDR2 SYGVKD. J lost 4 bases, V lost 6 bases, and 8 bases had no gene match.

The rearrangement uses TRBV9 and TRBJ2-5; TRBD2 aligns across 8 bases. CDR3 length: 16 residues. CDR1 SGDLS and CDR2 YYNGEE come from the germline V gene. V gave up 2 bases and J gave up 4 bases; unmatched junction bases: 10. CDR3 DNA sequence: TGTGCCAGCAGCGTCCGTGATAGCGGGATGTCAGAGACCCAGTACTTC. Translating it yields CASSVRDSGMSETQYF.

This chain links TRBV7-2 with TRBJ2-7; 14 bases are a match to TRBD2. Germline V CDR1 and CDR2: SGHTA, FQGNSA. The V segment lost 4 bases and the J segment 6 bases; nucleotides outside the gene matches: 14. The CDR3 sequence is 18 residues long. The CDR3 protein is CASSYLSTGTSGSREQYF. The CDR3 region has the DNA TGTGCCAGCAGCTACCTCTCCACTGGGACTAGCGGGAGCCGCGAGCAGTACTTC.

The chain joins TRBV25-1 to TRBJ2-4; 7 bases are a match to TRBD1. The trim removed 5 bases at V and 4 bases at J, leaving 8 bases unmatched. Germline CDR1 reads MGHDK; CDR2 reads SYGVNS. The CDR3 sequence is 15 residues long. The CDR3 here is CASSSRGQKKNIQYF. The CDR3, as DNA: TGTGCCAGCAGTTCCCGGGGACAGAAGAAAAACATTCAGTACTTC. The full variable domain, completed using reference TRBV25-1 and TRBJ2-4, is EADIYQTPRYLVIGTGKKITLECSQTMGHDKMYWYQQDPGMELHLIHYSYGVNSTEKGDLSSESTVSRIRTEHFPLTLESARPSHTSQYLCASSSRGQKKNIQYFGAGTRLSVL.

The chain links TRBV6-5 to TRBJ1-1, with 9 bases identical to TRBD1. The trim removed 4 bases at V and 6 bases at J, leaving 3 bases unmatched. Per the germline V gene, CDR1 is MNHEY and CDR2 is SVGAGI. The CDR3 loop spans 13 amino acids. CDR3 amino acids: CASSLQGAAEAFF. The CDR3 DNA follows: TGTGCCAGCAGTTTACAGGGGGCCGCTGAAGCTTTCTTT.

CDR3 bases: TGTGCCAGTGTGCGATTCGCGGTTCCCAAAGACACCGGGGAGCTGTTTTTT. The encoded protein is CASVRFAVPKDTGELFF. The chain carries TRBV11-2 and TRBJ2-2, with D unclear. From germline, CDR1 is SGHAT and CDR2 FQNNGV. V was trimmed by 9 bases and J by 3 bases, leaving 23 bases between them. The CDR3 has 17 residues.

This rearrangement joins TRBV30 to TRBJ1-4, with D hard to call. Germline V CDR1 and CDR2: GTSNPN, SVGIG (reference sequence). This CDR3 comprises 15 residues. V lost 3 bases and J 5 bases, leaving 16 bases between the germline ends. CDR3 in DNA: TGTGCCTGGAGGCGGAATGCGGGAGAGAATGAAAAACTGTTTTTT. As protein: CAWRRNAGENEKLFF.

This clone was seen more than once but under ten times. The chain couples TRBV6-1 to TRBJ2-3; 7 positions match TRBD2. This CDR3 is built from 18 residues. V lost 4 bases, J lost 4 bases, and 17 bases stayed unmatched. Germline V lookup: CDR1 MNHNS, CDR2 SASEGT. CDR3 residues: CASSGTSGPPPPADTQYF. For the CDR3, the DNA is TGTGCCAGCAGTGGGACTAGTGGCCCCCCTCCCCCAGCAGATACGCAGTATTTT.

A few counts support this clone. The chain is built from TRBV25-1 and TRBJ1-5; D not certain. The V gene's germline CDR1 is MGHDK and CDR2 SYGVNS. This CDR3 is 14 amino acids long. The V gene lost 5 bases and the J gene lost 2 bases, with 10 bases spanning the gap. The CDR3 DNA sequence: TGTGCCAGCAGTACGGGGAATGGCAATCAGCCCCAGCATTTT. It translates to CASSTGNGNQPQHF.

DNA for the CDR3: TGTGCCAGCAGCTCCGGGGTCTACGAGCAGTACTTC. Amino acids: CASSSGVYEQYF. The V call is TRBV7-6, the J call TRBJ2-7; perhaps TRBD2 as D (5 bases). CDR1 and CDR2 from the germline V gene are SGHVS and FNYEAQ. The V gene lost 4 bases and the J gene lost 3 bases, with 7 bases spanning the gap. CDR3 length: 12 residues.

This clone has a handful of counts. This chain uses TRBV15 with TRBJ2-1, with 10 bases identical to TRBD2. Unmatched junction bases numbered 10, after V lost 7 bases and J lost 7 bases. Looked up from germline, CDR1 is LNHNV and CDR2 is YYDKDF (reference sequence). The CDR3 loop spans 15 amino acids. Here the CDR3 reads CATIQVASGSNEQFF. CDR3 bases: TGTGCCACCATCCAAGTGGCTAGCGGGAGTAATGAGCAGTTCTTC.

This clone was recorded only once. The chain is built from TRBV30 and TRBJ1-5, with TRBD1 identical over 10 bases. Trimming took 5 bases from V and 6 from J; bases not matched to a gene: 10. Germline CDR1 reads GTSNPN; CDR2 reads SVGIG (reference sequence). The CDR3 runs 15 residues. The CDR3 DNA sequence: TGTGCCTGGGGAGCATCCGGACAGGGGGTTCAGCCCCAGCATTTT. This codes for CAWGASGQGVQPQHF.

This sequence joins TRBV2 and TRBJ1-2; TRBD1 matches 10 bases. Germline-derived CDR1 and CDR2 are SNHLY and FYNNEI. The CDR3 consists of 15 residues. The V and J ends lost 4 bases and 3 bases, in that order; junction bases with no gene match: 5. CDR3 in amino acids: CASSGAGTGDYGYTF. For the CDR3, the DNA is TGTGCCAGCAGTGGAGCCGGGACAGGGGACTATGGCTACACCTTC. Drawing the rest from reference TRBV2 and TRBJ1-2, the complete variable domain is EPEVTQTPSHQVTQMGQEVILRCVPISNHLYFYWYRQILGQKVEFLVSFYNNEISEKSEIFDDQFSVERPDGSNFTLKIRSTKLEDSAMYFCASSGAGTGDYGYTFGSGTRLTVV.

The chain joins TRBV14 to TRBJ2-7; D gene ambiguous. V lost 0 bases and J 1 base, leaving 13 bases between the germline ends. The CDR3 extends over 16 amino acids. Germline CDR1 and CDR2: SGHDN and FVKESK. CDR3 in DNA: TGTGCCAGCAGCCAAGAGTCGGCAGGCGATTCCTACGAGCAGTACTTC. Amino acids: CASSQESAGDSYEQYF.